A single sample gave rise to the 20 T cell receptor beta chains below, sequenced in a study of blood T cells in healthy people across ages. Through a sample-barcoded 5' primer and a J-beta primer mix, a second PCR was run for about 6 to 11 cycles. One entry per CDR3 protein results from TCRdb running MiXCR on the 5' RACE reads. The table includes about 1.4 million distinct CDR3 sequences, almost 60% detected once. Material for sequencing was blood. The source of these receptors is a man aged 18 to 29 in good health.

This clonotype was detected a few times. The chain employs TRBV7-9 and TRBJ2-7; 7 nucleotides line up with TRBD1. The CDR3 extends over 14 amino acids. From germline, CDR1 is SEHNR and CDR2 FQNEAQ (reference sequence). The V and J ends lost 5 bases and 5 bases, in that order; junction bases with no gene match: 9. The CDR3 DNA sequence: TGTGCCAGCAGCCGCCCAAGACAGGGTCACGAGCAGTACTTC. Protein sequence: CASSRPRQGHEQYF. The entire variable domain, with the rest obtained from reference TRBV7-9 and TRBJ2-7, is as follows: DTGVSQNPRHKITKRGQNVTFRCDPISEHNRLYWYRQTLGQGPEFLTYFQNEAQLEKSRLLSDRFSAERPKGSFSTLEIQRTEQGDSAMYLCASSRPRQGHEQYFGPGTRLTVT.

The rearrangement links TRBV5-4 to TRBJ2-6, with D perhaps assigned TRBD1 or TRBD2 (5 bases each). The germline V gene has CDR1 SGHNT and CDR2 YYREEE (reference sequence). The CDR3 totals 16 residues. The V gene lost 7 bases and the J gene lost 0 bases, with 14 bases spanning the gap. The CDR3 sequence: CASGDGKSSGANVLTF. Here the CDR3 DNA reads TGTGCCAGCGGGGACGGGAAGAGCTCTGGGGCCAACGTCCTGACTTTC.

As DNA, the CDR3 is TGTGCCAGCAGCCAAGATTTGGCGAATCAGCCCCAGCATTTT. Protein sequence: CASSQDLANQPQHF. V gene TRBV3-1 combines with J gene TRBJ1-5, with no clear D. The CDR3 totals 14 residues. CDR1 is LGHDT and CDR2 is YNNKEL in the germline V gene (reference sequence). With 0 bases removed from V and 4 bases from J, the gap between germline ends came to 7 bases.

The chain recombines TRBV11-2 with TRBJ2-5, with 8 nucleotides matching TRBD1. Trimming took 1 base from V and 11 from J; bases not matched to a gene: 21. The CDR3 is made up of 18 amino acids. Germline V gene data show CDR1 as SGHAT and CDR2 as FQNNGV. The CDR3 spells CASSLGAHPGQAYNEQYF. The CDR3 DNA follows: TGTGCCAGCAGCTTAGGTGCTCACCCGGGACAGGCCTACAATGAGCAGTACTTC.

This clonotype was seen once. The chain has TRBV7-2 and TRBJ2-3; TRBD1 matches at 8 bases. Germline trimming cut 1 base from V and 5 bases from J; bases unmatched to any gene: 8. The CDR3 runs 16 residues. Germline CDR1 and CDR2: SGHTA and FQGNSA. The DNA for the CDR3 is TGTGCCAGCAGCTTAGGAGGCAGGGGGCCGGGAGATACGCAGTATTTT. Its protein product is CASSLGGRGPGDTQYF.

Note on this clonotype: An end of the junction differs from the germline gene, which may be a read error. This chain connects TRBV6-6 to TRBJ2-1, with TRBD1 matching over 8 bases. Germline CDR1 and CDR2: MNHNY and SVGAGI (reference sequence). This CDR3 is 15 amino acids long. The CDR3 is CAGSYSRGQGGQQFF. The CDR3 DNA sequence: TGTGCCGGCAGTTACTCCCGAGGACAGGGCGGACAACAGTTCTTC.

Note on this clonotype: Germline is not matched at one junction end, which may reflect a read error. The CDR3: CASTIGVSSGNTKYF. In nucleotides, the CDR3 is TGTGCCAGCACCATAGGGGTCTCGTCCGGAAACACCAAATATTTT. The rearrangement joins TRBV12-3 or TRBV12-4 to TRBJ1-3, with TRBD1 as a possible D gene (5 bases). This CDR3 is built from 15 residues.

This CDR3 reads CASSRNQGLAEKLFF. In DNA form, the CDR3 reads TGCGCCAGCAGCCGCAACCAGGGGCTTGCTGAAAAACTGTTTTTT. The chain is built from TRBV4-3 and TRBJ1-4; tentatively, D is TRBD1 (6 bases). The CDR3 runs to 15 residues. Trimming left V 4 bases short and J 7 bases short, with 16 bases between. Germline-derived CDR1 and CDR2 are LGHNA and YSLEER.

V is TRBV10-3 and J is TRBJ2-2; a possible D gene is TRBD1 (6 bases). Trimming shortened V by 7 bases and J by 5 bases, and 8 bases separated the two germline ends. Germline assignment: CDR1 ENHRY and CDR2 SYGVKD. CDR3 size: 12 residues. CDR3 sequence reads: CAINQGTGELFF. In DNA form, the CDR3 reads TGTGCCATCAACCAGGGGACCGGGGAGCTGTTTTTT.

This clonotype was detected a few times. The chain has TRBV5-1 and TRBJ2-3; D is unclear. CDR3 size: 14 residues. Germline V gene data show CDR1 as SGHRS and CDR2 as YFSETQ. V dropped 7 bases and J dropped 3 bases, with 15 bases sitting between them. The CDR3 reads CASQMDGRTDTQYF. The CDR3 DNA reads TGCGCCAGCCAGATGGACGGACGGACAGATACGCAGTATTTT.

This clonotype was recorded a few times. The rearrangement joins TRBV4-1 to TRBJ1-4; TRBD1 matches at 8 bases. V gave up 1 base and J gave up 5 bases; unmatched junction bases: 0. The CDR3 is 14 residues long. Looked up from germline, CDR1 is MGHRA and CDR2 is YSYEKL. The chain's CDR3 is CASSQGTGNEKLFF. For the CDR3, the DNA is TGCGCCAGCAGCCAAGGGACAGGGAATGAAAAACTGTTTTTT.

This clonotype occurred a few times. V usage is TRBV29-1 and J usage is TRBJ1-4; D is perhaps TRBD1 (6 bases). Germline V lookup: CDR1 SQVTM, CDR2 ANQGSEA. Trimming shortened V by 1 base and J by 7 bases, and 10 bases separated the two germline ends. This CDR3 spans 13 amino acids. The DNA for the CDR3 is TGCAGCGTTGAAGGGGGGGCTGGTGAAAAACTGTTTTTT. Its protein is CSVEGGAGEKLFF.

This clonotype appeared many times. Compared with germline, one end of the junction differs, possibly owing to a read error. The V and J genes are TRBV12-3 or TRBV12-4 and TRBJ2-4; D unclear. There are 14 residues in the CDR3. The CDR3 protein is CASSLGLAKNIQYF. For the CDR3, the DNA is TGTGCCAGCAGCTTAGGTCTAGCCAAAAACATTCAGTACTTC.

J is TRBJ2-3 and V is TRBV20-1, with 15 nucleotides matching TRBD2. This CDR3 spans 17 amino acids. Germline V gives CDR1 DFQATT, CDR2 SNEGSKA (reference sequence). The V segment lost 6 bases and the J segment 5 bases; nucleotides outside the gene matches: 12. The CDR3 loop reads CSAGTSGGSRPIDTQYF. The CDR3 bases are TGCAGTGCAGGGACTAGCGGGGGGTCACGACCCATAGATACGCAGTATTTT.

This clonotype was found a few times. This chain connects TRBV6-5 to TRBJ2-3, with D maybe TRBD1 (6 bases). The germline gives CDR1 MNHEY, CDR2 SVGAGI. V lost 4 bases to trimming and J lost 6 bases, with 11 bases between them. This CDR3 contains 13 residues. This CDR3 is CASSSGGEDTQYF. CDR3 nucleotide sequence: TGTGCCAGCAGTTCTGGGGGCGAGGATACGCAGTATTTT.

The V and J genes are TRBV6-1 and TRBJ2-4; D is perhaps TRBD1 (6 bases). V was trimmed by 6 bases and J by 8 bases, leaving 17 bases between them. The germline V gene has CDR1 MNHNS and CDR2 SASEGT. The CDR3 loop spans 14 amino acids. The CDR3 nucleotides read TGTGCCAGCAGAACACAGGGAGTCGAATACATTCAGTACTTC. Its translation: CASRTQGVEYIQYF.

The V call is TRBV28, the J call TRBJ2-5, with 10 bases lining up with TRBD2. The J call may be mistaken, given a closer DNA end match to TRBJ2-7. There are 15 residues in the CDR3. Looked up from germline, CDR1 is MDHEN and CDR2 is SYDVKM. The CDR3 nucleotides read TGTGCCAGCAGCCCCTTTAGGACTAGCGGATACGAGCAGTACTTC. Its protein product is CASSPFRTSGYEQYF.

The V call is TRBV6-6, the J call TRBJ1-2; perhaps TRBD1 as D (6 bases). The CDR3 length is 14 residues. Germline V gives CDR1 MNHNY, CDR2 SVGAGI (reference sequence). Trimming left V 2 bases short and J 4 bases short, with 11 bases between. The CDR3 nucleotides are TGTGCCAGCAGTTACCGGGACACCTCCTATGGCTACACCTTC. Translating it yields CASSYRDTSYGYTF.

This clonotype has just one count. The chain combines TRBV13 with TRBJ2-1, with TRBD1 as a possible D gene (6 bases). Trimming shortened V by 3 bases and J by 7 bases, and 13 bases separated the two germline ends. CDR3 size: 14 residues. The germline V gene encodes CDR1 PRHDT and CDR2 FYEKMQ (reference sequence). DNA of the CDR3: TGTGCCAGCAGCTTCCTACAGGGTAGTAATGAGCAGTTCTTC. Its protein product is CASSFLQGSNEQFF.

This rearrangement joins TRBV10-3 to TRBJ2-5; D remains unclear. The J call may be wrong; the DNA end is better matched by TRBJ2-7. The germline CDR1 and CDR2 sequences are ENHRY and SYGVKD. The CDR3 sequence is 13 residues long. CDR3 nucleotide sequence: TGTGCCATCAGTGAGCCTGGGTTCGACGAGCAGTACTTC. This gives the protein CAISEPGFDEQYF.